This T cell receptor (beta chain) was identified during a study of OX40 agonist ivuxolimab in advanced cancers. On the study more broadly: Ivuxolimab, an agonist antibody against OX40 (CD134), was given to patients.

In regard to this clone: One end of the junction varies from germline; a read error may be responsible.

CDR3 length: 14 amino acids. Germline CDR1 is SGHRS and CDR2 is YFSETQ. Clones were sequenced by immunoSEQ multiplex PCR, and TCRdb holds only the in-frame ones, with some missing. The sample lists fewer than 15,000 clones; over 75% were seen once. The receptor was isolated from an adult with an advanced solid tumor such as melanoma, head and neck, liver or kidney cancer. This rearrangement joins TRBV5-1 to TRBJ1-1, with 8 bases lining up with TRBD1. The sample was CD4+ or CD8+ T cells sorted from blood, taken in a trial of the OX40 agonist ivuxolimab. This CDR3 reads CASSLGQGNPEAFF. For the CDR3, the DNA is TGCGCCAGCAGCTTGGGACAGGGGAACCCTGAAGCTTTCTTT.